This T cell receptor beta chain was retrieved from a study of breast tumors, draining lymph nodes, adjacent tissues. This clonotype was counted at least ten times. Its target is unknown. V lost 5 bases and J 8 bases, leaving 10 bases between the germline ends. In germline, CDR1 is MNHEY, CDR2 SMNVEV (reference sequence). The CDR3 contains 12 residues. TCRdb re-analysed the multiplex PCR reads in MiXCR, keeping a single row per CDR3 protein. The data hold tens of thousands of distinct CDR3 sequences, with approximately 19% observed a single time. Whole-study findings and limits: Data only fit, rather than demonstrated, lymph node origin of most tumor T cells. Compared with basal-like, luminal-like tumors shared significantly more repertoire with nontumor tissue. Most tumor T cells seemingly derive from lymph node, then expand in tumor. Tumor repertoires ranked between lymph nodes and nontumor tissue in diversity, with V and J gene preferences.

Breast cancer patients provided tissue from their axillary draining lymph nodes. The clonotype comes from a female donor with breast cancer. Some clones in this sample may be carry-over from other donors' samples. This rearrangement joins TRBV27 to TRBJ1-5, with TRBD1 as a possible D gene (6 bases). Sample: axillary lymph node tissue. The CDR3 spells CASSNREEPQHF. CDR3 nucleotides: TGTGCCAGCAGTAACAGGGAGGAGCCCCAGCATTTT.